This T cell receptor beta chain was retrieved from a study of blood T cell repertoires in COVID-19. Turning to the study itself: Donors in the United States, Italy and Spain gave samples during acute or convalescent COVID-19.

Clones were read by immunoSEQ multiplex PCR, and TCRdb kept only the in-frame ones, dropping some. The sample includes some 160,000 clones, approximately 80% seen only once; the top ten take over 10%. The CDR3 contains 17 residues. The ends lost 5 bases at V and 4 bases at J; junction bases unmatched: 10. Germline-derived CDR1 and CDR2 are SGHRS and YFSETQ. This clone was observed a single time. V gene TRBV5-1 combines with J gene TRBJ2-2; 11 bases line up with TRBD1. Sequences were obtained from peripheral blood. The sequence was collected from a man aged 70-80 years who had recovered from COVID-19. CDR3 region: CASRYRTGGEGTGELFF. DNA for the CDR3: TGCGCCAGCAGATATAGGACAGGGGGCGAAGGCACCGGGGAGCTGTTTTTT.